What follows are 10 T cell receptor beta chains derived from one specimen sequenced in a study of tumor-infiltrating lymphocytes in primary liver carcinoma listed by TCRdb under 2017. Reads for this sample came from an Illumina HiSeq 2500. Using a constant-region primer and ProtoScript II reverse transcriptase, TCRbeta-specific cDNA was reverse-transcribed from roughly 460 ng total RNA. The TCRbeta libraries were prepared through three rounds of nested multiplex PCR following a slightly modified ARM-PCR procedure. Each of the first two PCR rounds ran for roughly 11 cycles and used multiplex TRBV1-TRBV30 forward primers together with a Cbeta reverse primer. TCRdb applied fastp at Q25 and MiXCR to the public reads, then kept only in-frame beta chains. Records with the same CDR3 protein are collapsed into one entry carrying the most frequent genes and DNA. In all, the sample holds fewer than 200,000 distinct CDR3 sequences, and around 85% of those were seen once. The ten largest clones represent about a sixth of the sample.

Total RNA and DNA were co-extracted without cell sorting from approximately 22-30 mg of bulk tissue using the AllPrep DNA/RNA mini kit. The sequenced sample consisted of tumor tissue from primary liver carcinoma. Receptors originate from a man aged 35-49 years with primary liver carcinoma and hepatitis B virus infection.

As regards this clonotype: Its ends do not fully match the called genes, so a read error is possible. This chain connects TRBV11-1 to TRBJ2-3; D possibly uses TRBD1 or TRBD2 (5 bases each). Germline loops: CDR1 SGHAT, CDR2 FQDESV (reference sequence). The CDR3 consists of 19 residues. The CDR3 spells CASSSGGSSVGARTHKQYF. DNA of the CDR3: TGCGCTAGTAGCTCTGGGGGAAGCTCTGTTGGAGCCCGCACACATAAGCAGTATTTT.

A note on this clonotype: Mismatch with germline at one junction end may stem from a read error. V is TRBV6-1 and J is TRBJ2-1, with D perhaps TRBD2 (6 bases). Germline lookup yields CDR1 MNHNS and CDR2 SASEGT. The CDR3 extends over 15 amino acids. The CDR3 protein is CVSTSTRDSYNDQFF. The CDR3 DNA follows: TGTGTCAGCACTTCTACACGGGACTCTTACAATGACCAATTCTTC.

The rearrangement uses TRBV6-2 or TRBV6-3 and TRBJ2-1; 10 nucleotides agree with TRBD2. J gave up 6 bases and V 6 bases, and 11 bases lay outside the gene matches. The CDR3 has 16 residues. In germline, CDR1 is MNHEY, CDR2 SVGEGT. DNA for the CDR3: TGTGCCAGCAGAACCAGGATTAGCGGGAGGACCAATGAGCAGTTCTTC. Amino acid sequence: CASRTRISGRTNEQFF.

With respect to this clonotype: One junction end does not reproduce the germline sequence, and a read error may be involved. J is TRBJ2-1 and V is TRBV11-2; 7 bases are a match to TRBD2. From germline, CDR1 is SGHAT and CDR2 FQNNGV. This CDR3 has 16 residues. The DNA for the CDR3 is TGTGCCAGTAGCTTAGGGATAGGGAGGGTTGTAAATGAGCAGATCTTC. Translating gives CASSLGIGRVVNEQIF.

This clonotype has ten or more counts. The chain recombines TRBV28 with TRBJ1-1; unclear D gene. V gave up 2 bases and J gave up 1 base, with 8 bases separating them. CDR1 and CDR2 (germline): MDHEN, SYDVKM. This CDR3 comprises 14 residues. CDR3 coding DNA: TGTGCCAGCAGTTTAATCCAGGCGAACACTGAAGCTTTCTTT. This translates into CASSLIQANTEAFF.

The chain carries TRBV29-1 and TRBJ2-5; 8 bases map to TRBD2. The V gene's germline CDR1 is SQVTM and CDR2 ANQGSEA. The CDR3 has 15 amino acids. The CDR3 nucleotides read TGCTGCCCCTACGGGACTAGGTTCGTTGGAGAAACCCAGTACTTC. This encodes CCPYGTRFVGETQYF.

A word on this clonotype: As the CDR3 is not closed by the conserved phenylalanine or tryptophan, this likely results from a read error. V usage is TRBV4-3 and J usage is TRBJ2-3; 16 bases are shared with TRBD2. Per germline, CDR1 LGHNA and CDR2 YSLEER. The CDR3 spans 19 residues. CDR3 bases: TGCGCCAGGAGCCAAAGGGGACTAGCGGGAGGGCCTAGCACAACTACGCAGTATTTA. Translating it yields CARSQRGLAGGPSTTTQYL.

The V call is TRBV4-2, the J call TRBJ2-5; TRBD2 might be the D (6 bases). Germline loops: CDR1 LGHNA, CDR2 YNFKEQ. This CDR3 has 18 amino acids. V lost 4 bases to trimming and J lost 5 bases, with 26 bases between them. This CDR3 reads CASSLTTSWRVSSETQYF. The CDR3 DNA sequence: TGTGCCAGCAGCCTAACAACTAGCTGGAGGGTCAGCTCGGAGACCCAGTACTTC.

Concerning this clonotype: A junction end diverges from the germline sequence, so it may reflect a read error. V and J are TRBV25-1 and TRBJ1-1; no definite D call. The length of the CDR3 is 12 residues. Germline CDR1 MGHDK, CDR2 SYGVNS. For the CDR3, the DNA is TGTGTCAGCAGTGAATTGGGGACTGAAGCTTTCTTT. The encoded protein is CVSSELGTEAFF.

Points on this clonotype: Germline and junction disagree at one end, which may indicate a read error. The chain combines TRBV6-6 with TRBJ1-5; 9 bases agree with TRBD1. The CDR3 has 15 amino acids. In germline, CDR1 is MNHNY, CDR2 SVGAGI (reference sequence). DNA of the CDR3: TGTGCTAGCAGTCAAAGTCCGACAGGGGGACAGCCCCAGCATTTT. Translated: CASSQSPTGGQPQHF.